This note documents a single T cell receptor beta chain sequence. Each CDR3 protein is one row after TCRdb ran MiXCR on the reads. The data hold 300,000 or so distinct CDR3 sequences, with more than 20% observed a single time. The sample belongs to a study of T cell repertoires in cytomegalovirus infection. This CDR3 spans 14 amino acids. The V gene's germline CDR1 is ENHRY and CDR2 SYGVKD. V was shortened by 8 bases and J by 0 bases, with 13 bases between the two germline ends. This clonotype was sampled from a human donor in good health (CMV status not recorded). Some clones in this sample may be carry-over from other donors' samples. This chain connects TRBV10-3 to TRBJ1-2; TRBD1 might be the D (6 bases). Source material: PBMCs. CDR3: CAISKGEANYGYTF. CDR3 nucleotide sequence: TGTGCCATCTCGAAGGGGGAAGCTAACTATGGCTACACCTTC.